This TCR beta chain was obtained from a study of blood T cell repertoires in COVID-19. Turning to the study itself: Samples taken during acute and convalescent COVID-19 were collected in the United States, Italy and Spain.

How the authors handled the data: Counts of nucleated cells, estimated from reference gene primer amplification, were obtained. Clones were sequenced by immunoSEQ multiplex PCR, and TCRdb holds only the in-frame ones, with some missing. That table supplies the V and J calls and clone size; D and trimming were determined from the DNA. This table has about 150,000 clones, around 85% appearing once. Germline V gene data show CDR1 as MNHNY and CDR2 as SVGAGI (reference sequence). V lost 6 bases and J 5 bases, leaving 5 bases between the germline ends. The CDR3 sequence is 11 residues long. The rearrangement uses TRBV6-6 and TRBJ1-5; no clear D gene. Sequencing was carried out using peripheral blood. The sequence was collected from a man aged 55 to 69 with COVID-19, enrolled during active disease. CDR3 in amino acids: CASSSDQPQHF. CDR3 nucleotide sequence: TGTGCCAGCAGCTCGGATCAGCCCCAGCATTTT.